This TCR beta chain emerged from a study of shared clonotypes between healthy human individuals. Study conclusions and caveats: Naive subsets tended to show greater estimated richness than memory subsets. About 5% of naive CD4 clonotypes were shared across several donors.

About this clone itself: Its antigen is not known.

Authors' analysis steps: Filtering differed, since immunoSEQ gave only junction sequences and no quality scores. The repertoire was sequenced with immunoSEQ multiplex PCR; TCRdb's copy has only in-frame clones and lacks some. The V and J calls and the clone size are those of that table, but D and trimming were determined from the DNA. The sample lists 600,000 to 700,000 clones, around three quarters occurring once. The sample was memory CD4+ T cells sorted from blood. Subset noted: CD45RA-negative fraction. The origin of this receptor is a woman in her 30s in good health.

CDR3 in DNA: TGTGCCAGCACAATGGGACAGTCTCTTCAGCCCCAGCATTTT. Translated, it gives CASTMGQSLQPQHF. This rearrangement joins TRBV28 to TRBJ1-5; 7 nucleotides match TRBD1. V trimming: 7 bases; J trimming: 6 bases; junction bases outside the gene matches: 9. Per germline, CDR1 MDHEN and CDR2 SYDVKM. The CDR3 runs 14 residues. The full variable domain, its missing parts supplied by reference TRBV28 and TRBJ1-5, is DVKVTQSSRYLVKRTGEKVFLECVQDMDHENMFWYRQDPGLGLRLIYFSYDVKMKEKGDIPEGYSVSREKKERFSLILESASTNQTSMYLCASTMGQSLQPQHFGDGTRLSIL.